This is a list of T cell receptor beta chains from one sample in a study of response to subunit inactivated influenza vaccine. TCRdb re-called the RT-PCR reads with MiXCR, one entry per CDR3 protein. The profile shows around 760,000 distinct CDR3 sequences, approximately 15% of them singletons. The source was PBMCs from blood, collected around 15 days before vaccination. The receptors come from a man over 45 who received an inactivated influenza vaccine. Each CDR3 is given with its conserved first and last residue. A D gene is named only where the DNA matches it firmly. Clone sizes are given selectively: once, few, many, or a class where the clone is expanded.

D	size	J	V	CDR3	DNA
TRBD1	-	TRBJ2-5	TRBV11-2	CASSLTTGTGYQETQYF	TGTGCCAGCAGCTTAACCACCGGGACAGGGTACCAAGAGACCCAGTACTTC
TRBD2	few	TRBJ2-3	TRBV4-3	CASSQFSGGSTDTQYF	TGCGCCAGCAGCCAATTTAGCGGGGGGAGCACAGATACGCAGTATTTT
-	-	TRBJ1-1	TRBV6-5	CASSYSGQGNTEAFF	TGTGCCAGCAGTTACTCGGGCCAGGGAAACACTGAAGCTTTCTTT
-	-	TRBJ1-1	TRBV14	CASSQASGTLNTEAFF	TGTGCCAGCAGCCAAGCCTCCGGGACATTGAACACTGAAGCTTTCTTT
TRBD1	-	TRBJ1-1	TRBV6-5	CASSYPRDRARAFF	TGTGCCAGCAGTTACCCCCGGGACAGGGCTAGGGCTTTCTTT
-	-	TRBJ2-5	TRBV10-3	CAISESQNQETQYF	TGTGCCATCAGTGAGTCGCAGAACCAAGAGACCCAGTACTTC
-	many	TRBJ1-1	TRBV12-3/TRBV12-4	CASSPRRAMNTEAFF	TGTGCCAGCAGTCCACGCAGGGCTATGAACACTGAAGCTTTCTTT
TRBD2	-	TRBJ2-3	TRBV4-3	CASSPSAGLASTDTQYF	TGCGCCAGCAGCCCGTCTGCGGGACTAGCGAGCACAGATACGCAGTATTTT
-	few	TRBJ2-4	TRBV20-1	CSAIKSGTTLAKNIQYF	TGCAGTGCCATAAAGTCCGGGACAACGCTAGCCAAAAACATTCAGTACTTC
-	few	TRBJ2-3	TRBV4-3	CASSQGHGVGDTQYF	TGCGCCAGCAGCCAAGGACACGGGGTGGGGGATACGCAGTATTTT
-	few	TRBJ2-1	TRBV21-1	CASSKGYMFSGSSHNEQFF	TGTGCCAGCAGCAAAGGGTATATGTTTAGCGGGAGTTCCCACAATGAGCAGTTCTTC
-	-	TRBJ2-7	TRBV10-3	CATRLGETYEQYF	TGTGCCACCCGCTTGGGGGAAACCTACGAGCAGTACTTC
-	few	TRBJ2-7	TRBV7-8	CASSLVKPSPYEQYF	TGTGCCAGCAGCTTAGTTAAGCCGAGTCCCTACGAGCAGTACTTC
-	-	TRBJ2-5	TRBV20-1	CSAAGRRYQETQYF	TGCAGTGCCGCCGGACGGAGGTACCAAGAGACCCAGTACTTC
-	many	TRBJ2-1	TRBV7-2	CASSFRGTYNEQFF	TGTGCCAGCAGCTTCAGGGGTACCTACAATGAGCAGTTCTTC
TRBD2	few	TRBJ2-1	TRBV20-1	CSVIASGAYNEQFF	TGCAGTGTAATAGCTAGCGGAGCCTACAATGAGCAGTTCTTC
-	many	TRBJ2-5	TRBV12-3/TRBV12-4	CASSLDGLRETQYF	TGTGCCAGCAGTTTAGACGGCTTAAGGGAGACCCAGTACTTC
TRBD1	-	TRBJ1-4	TRBV29-1	CSVLGQGANEKLFF	TGCAGCGTACTAGGACAGGGAGCGAATGAAAAACTGTTTTTT
-	-	TRBJ2-7	TRBV12-3/TRBV12-4	CASSLALVGGRPYEQYF	TGTGCCAGCAGTTTAGCGCTAGTGGGGGGTAGACCCTACGAGCAGTACTTC
TRBD2	few	TRBJ2-1	TRBV7-6	CASIDLGGEAYNEQFF	TGTGCCAGCATCGACCTTGGGGGGGAGGCCTACAATGAGCAGTTCTTC
-	few	TRBJ1-5	TRBV20-1	CSASPIGIRLTGEPQHF	TGCAGTGCTAGCCCGATAGGAATTCGGTTAACAGGTGAACCCCAGCATTTT
TRBD1	-	TRBJ2-1	TRBV4-2	CASSHATRTGANEQFF	TGTGCCAGCAGCCATGCCACAAGGACAGGGGCCAATGAGCAGTTCTTC
-	many	TRBJ2-1	TRBV4-2	CASSATGNEQFF	TGTGCCAGCAGCGCCACCGGGAATGAGCAGTTCTTC
-	many	TRBJ2-7	TRBV11-2	CASSLGGPWEQYF	TGTGCCAGCAGCTTAGGGGGGCCGTGGGAGCAGTACTTC
-	-	TRBJ1-2	TRBV28	CASTPAPGTYTF	TGTGCCAGCACCCCTGCCCCGGGGACCTACACCTTC
-	few	TRBJ2-1	TRBV5-1	CASSAGFGGPSYNEQFF	TGCGCCAGCAGCGCCGGGTTCGGGGGCCCGTCCTACAATGAGCAGTTCTTC
TRBD2	-	TRBJ2-5	TRBV7-8	CASSLNGLAGGIQETQYF	TGTGCCAGCAGCTTAAATGGTCTAGCGGGAGGCATTCAAGAGACCCAGTACTTC
-	many	TRBJ2-7	TRBV13	CASSLSIAPTYEQYF	TGTGCCAGCAGCTTAAGTATAGCGCCAACCTACGAGCAGTACTTC
-	few	TRBJ1-1	TRBV19	CASTDRTTEAFF	TGTGCCAGCACCGACAGGACCACTGAAGCTTTCTTT
-	few	TRBJ2-7	TRBV5-1	CASSDGAAYEQYF	TGCGCCAGCAGCGACGGGGCGGCCTACGAGCAGTACTTC
-	many	TRBJ2-2	TRBV20-1	CSASKGPNTGELFF	TGCAGTGCTAGTAAAGGCCCGAACACCGGGGAGCTGTTTTTT
TRBD2	many	TRBJ2-1	TRBV29-1	CSVGGLAGRSYNEQFF	TGCAGCGTTGGAGGACTAGCGGGGAGGTCCTACAATGAGCAGTTCTTC
-	few	TRBJ2-5	TRBV7-9	CASSPKKRVSETQYF	TGTGCCAGCAGCCCCAAAAAACGGGTCTCGGAGACCCAGTACTTC
-	-	TRBJ1-4	TRBV4-3	CASSQDIRWGNEKLFF	TGCGCCAGCAGCCAAGATATCCGCTGGGGGAACGAAAAACTGTTTTTT
TRBD1	many	TRBJ1-6	TRBV5-1	CASSPGTANSPLHF	TGCGCCAGCAGTCCTGGGACAGCGAATTCACCCCTCCACTTT
-	few	TRBJ2-5	TRBV29-1	CSVEGDTTETQYF	TGCAGCGTGGAAGGAGACACCACCGAGACCCAGTACTTC
-	-	TRBJ1-4	TRBV6-2/TRBV6-3	CASSYRPPGNEKLFF	TGTGCCAGCAGTTATAGACCTCCTGGAAATGAAAAACTGTTTTTT
TRBD2	many	TRBJ2-5	TRBV20-1	CSATPVGGSAQETQYF	TGCAGTGCTACCCCGGTTGGCGGGAGTGCTCAAGAGACCCAGTACTTC
TRBD1	-	TRBJ1-2	TRBV7-2	CASSLGITGDYGYTF	TGTGCCAGCAGCTTAGGCATCACAGGGGATTATGGCTACACCTTC
TRBD2	-	TRBJ2-7	TRBV4-2	CASSQVRTSGTYEQYF	TGTGCCAGCAGCCAAGTCCGGACTAGCGGAACCTACGAGCAGTACTTC
TRBD2	-	TRBJ2-1	TRBV15	CATSRITSEGEQFF	TGTGCCACCAGCAGGATCACTAGCGAAGGGGAGCAGTTCTTC
-	many	TRBJ1-2	TRBV6-1	CASRREGTRDYGYTF	TGTGCCAGCAGGCGAGAAGGAACGCGGGACTATGGCTACACCTTC
-	-	TRBJ2-7	TRBV6-5	CASSYAGTGGPSSYEQYF	TGTGCCAGCAGTTACGCGGGAACCGGGGGCCCGAGCTCCTACGAGCAGTACTTC
-	many	TRBJ2-1	TRBV12-3/TRBV12-4	CASSRDYNEQFF	TGTGCCAGCAGTCGGGACTACAATGAGCAGTTCTTC
TRBD1	many	TRBJ2-2	TRBV20-1	CSARPGGNGELFF	TGCAGTGCTAGACCAGGGGGCAACGGGGAGCTGTTTTTT
TRBD1	-	TRBJ2-1	TRBV24-1	CAISDLDRVEQFF	TGTGCCATCAGTGATTTGGACAGGGTTGAGCAGTTCTTC
TRBD1	many	TRBJ1-1	TRBV12-3/TRBV12-4	CASSPWTGGTEAFF	TGTGCCAGCAGCCCATGGACAGGGGGGACTGAAGCTTTCTTT
-	-	TRBJ1-2	TRBV28	CASSLNQARAWLNDYGYTF	TGTGCCAGCAGTTTAAATCAGGCCAGGGCCTGGTTAAATGACTATGGCTACACCTTC
-	many	TRBJ1-5	TRBV5-6	CASTLGGLSNQPQHF	TGTGCCAGCACCTTAGGGGGGCTGAGCAATCAGCCCCAGCATTTT
-	-	TRBJ2-4	TRBV25-1	CASRGAGGPKNIQYF	TGTGCCAGCAGAGGCGCCGGGGGCCCGAAAAACATTCAGTACTTC
-	-	TRBJ1-1	TRBV7-9	CASRSPGPGTTEAFF	TGTGCCAGCAGATCACCGGGACCTGGGACCACTGAAGCTTTCTTT
-	-	TRBJ1-2	TRBV27	CASWPLNGHYGYTF	TGTGCCAGCTGGCCCCTTAATGGTCACTATGGCTACACCTTC
-	once	TRBJ2-5	TRBV9	CASSVSIDRMETQYF	TGTGCCAGCAGCGTCAGCATAGACAGGATGGAGACCCAGTACTTC
-	-	TRBJ2-2	TRBV25-1	CASSEFQGRGTGELFF	TGTGCCAGCAGTGAATTTCAGGGTAGGGGGACCGGGGAGCTGTTTTTT
-	-	TRBJ1-2	TRBV7-9	CASSSSGDLYGYTF	TGTGCCAGCAGCTCCTCAGGGGATCTCTATGGCTACACCTTC
-	-	TRBJ1-2	TRBV20-1	CSARDIVYYGYTF	TGCAGTGCTAGAGATATAGTGTACTATGGCTACACCTTC
-	few	TRBJ2-7	TRBV5-1	CASGTTASYEQYF	TGCGCCAGCGGAACGACCGCTTCCTACGAGCAGTACTTC